These T cell receptor beta chains were read from a single sample in a study of cytomegalovirus exposure and HLA in healthy donors. Sequencing used immunoSEQ multiplex PCR; TCRdb keeps in-frame clones, though not all of them. Of about 150,000 clones listed, about two thirds were seen once; the top ten hold 2.1%. Specimen: PBMCs. These receptors all stem from a man between 35 and 55 years old in good health and CMV-seronegative. CDR3s include the opening cysteine and the closing phenylalanine or tryptophan. Each record gives: J gene, V gene, CDR3 length, CDR3 protein.

>TRBJ2-7|TRBV28|15
CASSFLGREGYEQYF
>TRBJ2-7|TRBV7-9|14
CASQTGGRSYEQYF
>TRBJ2-7|TRBV28|14
CASSNSGSFYEQYF
>TRBJ1-2|TRBV4-3|16
CASSHHGVDRVNGYTF
>TRBJ2-5|TRBV19|16
CASSSTGTGGAETQYF
>TRBJ1-5|TRBV28|14
CASSSPGGWQPQHF
>TRBJ1-1|TRBV28|13
CASSSRDSRSAFF
>TRBJ2-7|TRBV19|14
CASSFTTGSYEQYF
>TRBJ2-1|TRBV5-6|15
CASSHTGGGNNEQFF
>TRBJ2-1|TRBV7-6|15
CASSPLAGPRDEQFF
>TRBJ1-3|TRBV27|14
CANSRGGLGNTIYF
>TRBJ1-1|TRBV7-6|15
CASSLGEGRGTEAFF
>TRBJ2-7|TRBV7-3|14
CASSPGRGSYEQYF
>TRBJ2-3|TRBV9|15
CASSVEGGLQNTQYF
>TRBJ1-2|TRBV5-1|12
CASSLVRDGGTF
>TRBJ2-6|TRBV5-1|16
CASSLALGFGANVLTF
>TRBJ2-1|TRBV4-2|17
CASSQGEGLAGYNEQFF
>TRBJ1-2|TRBV28|17
CASSLPGGWGTQFGYTF
>TRBJ1-1|TRBV6-1|15
CASSGEGQGNTEAFF
>TRBJ1-5|TRBV19|19
CASSSWGQAELISNQPQHF
>TRBJ1-2|TRBV5-4|13
CASSLDRGDGYTF
>TRBJ2-7|TRBV7-9|15
CASRPGTGGFYEQYF
>TRBJ2-4|TRBV7-8|17
CASSLRPRGAAKNIQYF
>TRBJ2-7|TRBV6-5|14
CASRLTGGVNEQYF
>TRBJ2-1|TRBV10-1|16
CASSGRTSGSYNEQFF
>TRBJ2-1|TRBV28|13
CASSPGANNEQFF
>TRBJ2-7|TRBV4-1|13
CASSPRTGLEQYF
>TRBJ2-1|TRBV6-4|13
CASSTTKTAEQFF
>TRBJ1-2|TRBV5-6|14
CASSSIDRGYGYTF
>TRBJ1-1|TRBV6-5|15
CASSYIGTGGTEAFF
>TRBJ2-1|TRBV5-1|15
CASSPYERGHNEQFF
>TRBJ2-5|TRBV5-6|15
CASSFLTGGMETQYF
>TRBJ1-2|TRBV5-6|14
CASSLGGVRYGYTF
>TRBJ2-5|TRBV7-9|15
CASSFTTGGGETQYF
>TRBJ2-2|TRBV7-9|15
CASSSQGADTGELFF
>TRBJ2-7|TRBV27|14
CASSLWTGFYEQYF
>TRBJ1-2|TRBV2|14
CASSEVQGAGGYTF
>TRBJ1-2|TRBV5-1|13
CASSPTVNDGYTF
>TRBJ1-1|TRBV29-1|13
CSATRGGATEAFF
>TRBJ2-5|TRBV19|15
CASSVTGTPQETQYF
>TRBJ1-6|TRBV5-4|16
CASSPNPGQGDSPLHF
>TRBJ1-5|TRBV19|16
CASSTIGRGFYQPQHF
>TRBJ1-1|TRBV5-1|14
CASSLGGVNTEAFF
>TRBJ1-4|TRBV30|17
CAWSGAGGRATNEKLFF
>TRBJ1-1|TRBV5-1|15
CASSLEQGPFAEAFF
>TRBJ1-4|TRBV2|13
CASVGTGNEKLFF
>TRBJ1-3|TRBV28|14
CASSLAGLGNTIYF
>TRBJ2-7|TRBV6-1|9
CAGNNEQYF
>TRBJ2-5|TRBV5-1|18
CASSPNFPTSGRQETQYF
>TRBJ2-7|TRBV12-5|15
CASGLVTGGSYEQYF
>TRBJ2-4|TRBV11-2|16
CASTGGGLPGEGIQYF
>TRBJ2-7|TRBV9|16
CASSGSGTSGSYEQYF
>TRBJ1-6|TRBV5-1|15
CASSLYEGYNSPLHF